A selection of T cell receptor beta chains follows, all from one sample in a study of early T cells in non-severe SARS-CoV-2 infection. From the 5' RACE reads, TCRdb called clonotypes with MiXCR, one entry per CDR3 protein. The sample records 43,000 or so distinct CDR3 sequences, approximately 4% being singletons. Input material: whole blood. The receptors were gathered from an adult who was a healthcare worker with PCR-confirmed SARS-CoV-2 infection or an uninfected control (not recorded which). CDR3s include the opening cysteine and the closing phenylalanine or tryptophan.

>TRBJ1-1|TRBV10-2
CASRTTGDTEAFF
>TRBJ2-7|TRBV2
CASSFGAALSYEQYF
>TRBJ2-3|TRBV20-1
CSARHRVATDTQYF
>TRBJ2-3|TRBV2
CASRPSGVRTDTQYF
>TRBJ2-7|TRBV5-4
CASSPLQTPSYEQYF
>TRBJ2-3|TRBV19
CASSIPTGESDTQYF
>TRBJ2-1|TRBV27
CASSHRVYNEQFF
>TRBJ2-7|TRBV6-5
CASSFDRGGYEQYF
>TRBJ1-5|TRBV19
CASESGQGAQPQHF
>TRBJ2-7|TRBV6-1
CASSDRGDEQYF
>TRBJ2-3|TRBV28
CASSSARYTQYF
>TRBJ2-6|TRBV30
CAWTIGPGANVLTF
>TRBJ1-1|TRBV4-1
CASSHPLNTEAFF
>TRBJ1-4|TRBV5-6
CASSPGQVPNGEKLFF
>TRBJ2-7|TRBV6-4
CASPRTGQQYF
>TRBJ1-1|TRBV21-1
CASSLGDRGRLTTEAFF
>TRBJ1-2|TRBV6-5
CASSPGPSDGYTF
>TRBJ1-2|TRBV4-1
CASSHTATATNYGYTF
>TRBJ1-3|TRBV7-2
CASSLGLLSGNTIYF
>TRBJ1-2|TRBV6-2/TRBV6-3
CASSYSSRNYGYTF
>TRBJ1-3|TRBV4-1
CASSQDRVDDTIYF
>TRBJ2-2|TRBV7-6
CASSSPSGGSGELFF
>TRBJ2-2|TRBV5-4
CASSSDGRGRSLPGELFF
>TRBJ2-3|TRBV4-1
CASSQDGGDSSFSSTDTQYF
>TRBJ2-5|TRBV7-2
CASSPRPGEVETQYF
>TRBJ2-3|TRBV7-9
CASSARDRVGTDTQYF
>TRBJ1-1|TRBV4-2
CASSQEVSGNTEAFF
>TRBJ2-5|TRBV12-3/TRBV12-4
CASSLSETQYF